This is a list of T cell receptor beta chains from one sample in a study of blood T cells in healthy people across ages. MiXCR was run by TCRdb on the 5' RACE reads, yielding one entry per CDR3 protein. This table holds 980,000 or so distinct CDR3 sequences, roughly 48% found once. The sample was blood. The receptors originated from a man aged 30 to 45 in good health. Both conserved end residues are part of each CDR3. A D gene is named only where the DNA matches it firmly. The size of a clone is reported for some rows only, either as once, few or many, or as a class for expanded clones.

v_gene,abundance,d_gene,j_gene,len,CDR3aa,CDR3nt
TRBV2,-,-,TRBJ2-4,11,CASSEAGWQYF,TGTGCCAGCAGTGAAGCGGGTTGGCAGTACTTC
TRBV29-1,-,-,TRBJ1-1,15,CSVDRRDSLNTEAFF,TGCAGCGTTGACCGGCGGGACTCACTGAACACTGAAGCTTTCTTT
TRBV6-1,few,-,TRBJ2-5,13,CASSQQGGETQYF,TGTGCCAGCAGTCAACAGGGGGGGGAGACCCAGTACTTC
TRBV3-1,-,-,TRBJ2-7,12,CASSWTDNEQYF,TGTGCCAGCAGCTGGACAGACAATGAGCAGTACTTC
TRBV5-1,-,TRBD1,TRBJ2-3,16,CASSAETGVATDTQYF,TGCGCCAGCAGTGCAGAGACAGGGGTGGCCACAGATACGCAGTATTTT
TRBV7-9,-,-,TRBJ1-4,15,CASSLAAGHNEKLFF,TGTGCCAGCAGCTTGGCGGCAGGGCATAATGAAAAACTGTTTTTT
TRBV7-2,-,-,TRBJ2-4,14,CASSISKLVDIQYF,TGTGCCAGCAGCATCAGTAAACTTGTGGACATTCAGTACTTC
TRBV5-1,many,-,TRBJ2-5,13,CASSLDIQETQYF,TGTGCCAGCAGTTTAGACATTCAAGAGACCCAGTACTTC
TRBV12-3/TRBV12-4,few,-,TRBJ2-7,12,CASKGATYEQYF,TGTGCCAGTAAAGGGGCGACCTACGAGCAGTACTTC
TRBV6-6,few,TRBD1,TRBJ2-3,16,CASSYLTGSGPDTQYF,TGTGCCAGCAGTTACTTGACAGGGTCTGGTCCAGATACGCAGTATTTT
TRBV13,few,-,TRBJ2-4,11,CASSLRGIQYF,TGTGCCAGCAGCTTAAGGGGCATTCAGTACTTC
TRBV5-1,-,-,TRBJ2-1,15,CASSLEPGVYNEQFF,TGCGCCAGCAGCTTGGAACCAGGGGTCTACAATGAGCAGTTCTTC
TRBV4-1,-,TRBD1,TRBJ2-1,15,CASSHLTGQGNEQFF,TGCGCCAGCAGCCACTTAACGGGACAGGGCAATGAGCAGTTCTTC
TRBV5-5,-,TRBD1,TRBJ1-1,15,CASSPRAGGNTEAFF,TGTGCCAGCAGCCCCCGGGCAGGGGGGAACACTGAAGCTTTCTTT
TRBV27,few,TRBD2,TRBJ2-7,17,CASSLYAGVAPPHEQYF,TGTGCCAGCAGTTTATATGCGGGGGTCGCACCACCGCACGAGCAGTACTTC
TRBV20-1,-,-,TRBJ2-7,13,CSAPDNIIYEQYF,TGCAGTGCCCCGGATAATATCATCTACGAGCAGTACTTC